A single sample gave rise to the 26 T cell receptor beta chains below, sequenced in a study of radiation and T cells in renal cell carcinoma. As for time point: blood 2 weeks post-SBRT. Treatment in this sample: 15 Gy SBRT to primary tumor, nephrectomy 4 weeks later. The assay was immunoSEQ multiplex PCR, and TCRdb's table has in-frame clones only and misses some. The profile covers about 130,000 clones, with 65% to 85% appearing a single time and roughly 6% taken by the ten largest. Sequencing used blood, obtained from a patient whose treatment included radiotherapy and nephrectomy. These receptors originate from a man aged 50-60 years with renal cell carcinoma.

Details on this clone: The junction does not match germline at one end; this may be a read error. The V and J genes are TRBV10-3 and TRBJ1-5, with 7 nucleotides matching TRBD1. The CDR3 length is 14 residues. Germline CDR1 is ENHRY and CDR2 is SYGVKD. CDR3 residues: CAISDIGGNQPQHF. The CDR3 DNA is TGTGCCATCAGTGATATAGGGGGCAACCAGCCCCAGCATTTT.

The chain links TRBV6-4 to TRBJ1-5, with D possibly matching TRBD1 (6 bases). The germline V gene encodes CDR1 MRHNA and CDR2 SNTAGT. CDR3 length equals 13 residues. V was shortened by 9 bases and J by 6 bases, with 15 bases between the two germline ends. This CDR3 is CARTSGEIQPQHF. The CDR3 DNA sequence: TGTGCCAGAACGTCAGGGGAGATTCAGCCCCAGCATTTT.

The chain employs TRBV19 and TRBJ1-5; tentatively, D is TRBD1 (6 bases). The CDR3 covers 14 residues. The V end was cut by 4 bases, the J end by 2 bases, with 9 bases between. From germline, CDR1 is LNHDA and CDR2 SQIVND (reference sequence). The CDR3 here is CASSTGAGNQPQHF. CDR3 bases: TGTGCCAGTAGTACGGGGGCAGGCAATCAGCCCCAGCATTTT.

The V gene is TRBV19, the J gene TRBJ1-2; 9 nucleotides align to TRBD1. V lost 6 bases to trimming and J lost 5 bases; unmatched junction nucleotides: 13. Germline lookup yields CDR1 LNHDA and CDR2 SQIVND (reference sequence). The CDR3 has 16 residues. Here the CDR3 DNA reads TGTGCCAGTAGCCCGGGACAGGGAGGCACCGGGTATGGCTACACCTTC. Encoded protein: CASSPGQGGTGYGYTF.

The chain couples TRBV4-3 to TRBJ2-1; D not resolved. The germline V and J ends were trimmed by 4 bases and 9 bases, with 13 bases remaining between them. Germline-derived CDR1 and CDR2 are LGHNA and YSLEER. This CDR3 has 13 amino acids. The DNA for the CDR3 is TGCGCCAGCAGCCCCGCTATCGGTAGTGAGCAGTTCTTC. Its protein is CASSPAIGSEQFF.

This rearrangement joins TRBV19 to TRBJ2-2; the D is unclear. Trimming took off 2 bases at V and 4 bases at J, with 8 bases between the two ends. Per the germline V gene, CDR1 is LNHDA and CDR2 is SQIVND (reference sequence). This CDR3 is built from 14 residues. The CDR3 reads CASSILLVTGELFF. In nucleotides, the CDR3 is TGTGCCAGTAGTATATTATTAGTCACCGGGGAGCTGTTTTTT.

The chain employs TRBV10-3 and TRBJ2-7; TRBD1 aligns across 9 bases. The CDR3 has 12 amino acids. V shed 7 bases, J shed 6 bases, and the junction held 4 bases outside the gene matches. Germline-derived CDR1 and CDR2 are ENHRY and SYGVKD. CDR3 sequence: CAINPGQGEQYF. CDR3 DNA: TGTGCCATCAACCCGGGACAGGGCGAGCAGTACTTC.

The rearrangement joins TRBV10-3 to TRBJ2-5; 7 nucleotides line up with TRBD1. J was trimmed by 1 base and V by 7 bases; bases with no gene match: 6. The germline V gene encodes CDR1 ENHRY and CDR2 SYGVKD. The CDR3 totals 14 residues. In nucleotides, the CDR3 is TGTGCCATCACCAACCGGGACAGCCAAGAGACCCAGTACTTC. Residues: CAITNRDSQETQYF.

The chain has TRBV6-5 and TRBJ2-2; the match to TRBD1 covers 9 bases. Germline V lookup: CDR1 MNHEY, CDR2 SVGAGI. CDR3 length equals 15 residues. Trimming at V came to 4 bases and at J to 4 bases, leaving 4 bases not matched to a gene. Written as DNA, the CDR3 is TGTGCCAGCAGTTTACAGGGGGCTGTCACCGGGGAGCTGTTTTTT. Residues: CASSLQGAVTGELFF.

This clone was counted between two and nine times. The chain employs TRBV7-8 and TRBJ2-5; 7 bases align to TRBD2. The CDR3 covers 15 residues. The V gene's germline CDR1 is SGHVS and CDR2 FQNEAQ. V was pared by 1 base and J by 3 bases, with 5 bases of the junction left unmatched. DNA for the CDR3: TGTGCCAGCAGCTTAGTGGTTCTAGCGGAAGAGACCCAGTACTTC. Its protein is CASSLVVLAEETQYF.

This chain uses TRBV28 with TRBJ2-1, with a tentative D call TRBD1 (6 bases). The CDR3 has 17 amino acids. V was shortened by 6 bases and J by 3 bases, with 21 bases between the two germline ends. The germline CDR1 and CDR2 sequences are MDHEN and SYDVKM. The CDR3 region has the DNA TGTGCCAGCAGATCTTATACTGGGACACTCGTCTACAATGAGCAGTTCTTC. Amino acids: CASRSYTGTLVYNEQFF.

CDR3 protein: CASSRPSPGEKQTQYF. The CDR3 DNA reads as TGTGCCAGCTCACGTCCTTCTCCAGGGGAGAAACAGACCCAGTACTTC. The rearrangement links TRBV18 to TRBJ2-5; D is possibly TRBD1 (6 bases). Trimming cost V 4 bases and J 6 bases, with 21 bases left between them. The CDR3 spans 16 residues. Germline assignment: CDR1 KGHSH and CDR2 LQKENI. Looking up the rest from reference TRBV18 and TRBJ2-5 gives the full variable domain: NAGVMQNPRHLVRRRGQEARLRCSPMKGHSHVYWYRQLPEEGLKFMVYLQKENIIDESGMPKERFSAEFPKEGPSILRIQQVVRGDSAAYFCASSRPSPGEKQTQYFGPGTRLLVL.

This clone was seen ten or more times. This chain uses TRBV9 with TRBJ2-3; 9 bases line up with TRBD1. CDR3 size: 15 residues. Germline V lookup: CDR1 SGDLS, CDR2 YYNGEE. V trimming: 4 bases; J trimming: 3 bases; junction bases outside the gene matches: 6. The CDR3 region is CASSFSGTGTDTQYF. In DNA form, the CDR3 reads TGTGCCAGCAGCTTCTCCGGGACAGGGACAGATACGCAGTATTTT.

The chain joins TRBV19 to TRBJ1-2; 7 nucleotides match TRBD1. V lost 7 bases to trimming and J lost 5 bases; unmatched junction nucleotides: 4. The CDR3 sequence is 12 residues long. Germline V CDR1 and CDR2: LNHDA, SQIVND (reference sequence). CDR3 nucleotides: TGTGCCAGTAAAACAGGGGTATATGGCTACACCTTC. It specifies CASKTGVYGYTF.

The gene calls are TRBV9 and TRBJ2-7; D ambiguous. Looked up from germline, CDR1 is SGDLS and CDR2 is YYNGEE. CDR3 length: 16 amino acids. Trimming took off 0 bases at V and 7 bases at J, with 20 bases between the two ends. The CDR3 sequence: CASSVGLGPEAGEQYF. The DNA for the CDR3 is TGTGCCAGCAGCGTAGGACTGGGCCCCGAAGCTGGGGAGCAGTACTTC. The variable domain in full, with the rest retrieved from reference TRBV9 and TRBJ2-7, is DSGVTQTPKHLITATGQRVTLRCSPRSGDLSVYWYQQSLDQGLQFLIQYYNGEERAKGNILERFSAQQFPDLHSELNLSSLELGDSALYFCASSVGLGPEAGEQYFGPGTRLTVT.

V is TRBV6-1 and J is TRBJ2-2; the match to TRBD2 covers 12 bases. The CDR3 is 15 amino acids. With V trimmed by 7 bases and J by 7 bases, 7 bases remained unmatched. The germline gives CDR1 MNHNS, CDR2 SASEGT. CDR3 nucleotides: TGTGCCAGCACCCGGACTAGCGGGACTGTCGGGGAGCTGTTTTTT. Translated: CASTRTSGTVGELFF.

The gene calls are TRBV7-6 and TRBJ2-3; D is unresolved. V lost 1 base, J lost 4 bases, and 18 bases lay in between. This CDR3 region has 17 residues. Germline lookup yields CDR1 SGHVS and CDR2 FNYEAQ. Here the CDR3 reads CASSLGLGRASPDTQYF. The CDR3, as DNA: TGTGCCAGCAGCTTAGGGTTAGGAAGGGCCAGTCCAGATACGCAGTATTTT.

This rearrangement joins TRBV7-2 to TRBJ2-2, with 7 bases aligning to TRBD1. The J segment lost 7 bases and the V segment lost 7 bases, leaving 9 bases of the junction unmatched. Germline CDR1 reads SGHTA; CDR2 reads FQGNSA. CDR3 size: 14 residues. CDR3 coding DNA: TGTGCCAGCACGTTCCAGGGGGTGGTCGGGGAGCTGTTTTTT. Its protein product is CASTFQGVVGELFF.

A word on this clone: The same CDR3 can be traced to other DNA sequences in this sample. The chain is built from TRBV5-1 and TRBJ1-1; 7 bases fit TRBD1. Germline CDR1 and CDR2: SGHRS and YFSETQ. V lost 0 bases and J lost 1; bases outside the gene matches: 0. The CDR3 runs 14 residues. This CDR3 reads CASSLGTGNTEAFF. The CDR3 region has the DNA TGCGCCAGCAGCTTGGGGACAGGGAACACTGAAGCTTTCTTT. Based on the CDR3 plus reference TRBV5-1 and TRBJ1-1, the full variable domain is KAGVTQTPRYLIKTRGQQVTLSCSPISGHRSVSWYQQTPGQGLQFLFEYFSETQRNKGNFPGRFSGRQFSNSRSEMNVSTLELGDSALYLCASSLGTGNTEAFFGQGTRLTVV.

V usage is TRBV5-1 and J usage is TRBJ1-3; weak D call: TRBD1 (5 bases). V lost 1 base and J lost 4, with 15 bases in between. The germline V gene encodes CDR1 SGHRS and CDR2 YFSETQ. The CDR3 sequence is 16 residues long. The CDR3 is CASSLQDSRVGNTIYF. The CDR3 DNA is TGCGCCAGCAGCTTGCAAGACAGCCGCGTGGGAAACACCATATATTTT.

The V gene is TRBV27, the J gene TRBJ1-1, with D unresolved. The CDR3 spans 16 residues. Germline V CDR1 and CDR2: MNHEY, SMNVEV (reference sequence). The ends were cut back, 4 bases at V and 3 bases at J, with 18 bases in the middle. The CDR3 bases are TGTGCCAGCAGTTCGTGGACCGGGCCGAAGGACACTGAAGCTTTCTTT. It translates to CASSSWTGPKDTEAFF.

The chain is built from TRBV10-2 and TRBJ2-7; 7 bases are shared with TRBD2. Germline V gene data show CDR1 as WSHSY and CDR2 as SAAADI. V lost 3 bases, J lost 3 bases, and 8 bases stayed unmatched. This CDR3 has 15 residues. The DNA for the CDR3 is TGCGCCAGCAGTGATCAACACGGACTAGTCTACGAGCAGTACTTC. This translates into CASSDQHGLVYEQYF.

Comments on this clone: The junction and the germline gene differ at one end; a read error may be behind it. The gene calls are TRBV7-7 and TRBJ2-2; D is tentatively TRBD1 or TRBD2 (5 bases each). Germline CDR1 SSHAT, CDR2 FNYEAQ (reference sequence). CDR3 length equals 15 residues. The chain's CDR3 is CASSGAVGGAGELFF. CDR3 coding DNA: TGTGCTAGCAGTGGGGCGGTAGGAGGAGCCGGGGAGCTGTTTTTT.

The chain links TRBV19 to TRBJ2-3; maybe TRBD1 (6 bases). Germline CDR1 is LNHDA and CDR2 is SQIVND (reference sequence). The CDR3 sequence is 17 residues long. V lost 3 bases and J lost 4, with 20 bases in between. The CDR3, as DNA: TGTGCCAGTAGTATTGCCATTGGGACACCCGGCGCAGATACGCAGTATTTT. This gives the protein CASSIAIGTPGADTQYF.

CDR3 region: CASSDVAGGPYNEQFF. In DNA form, the CDR3 reads TGTGCCAGCAGTGACGTTGCGGGAGGCCCCTACAATGAGCAGTTCTTC. The chain couples TRBV6-4 to TRBJ2-1; 8 positions match TRBD2. Germline values: CDR1 MRHNA, CDR2 SNTAGT. The CDR3 is 16 residues long. The ends lost 2 bases at V and 2 bases at J; junction bases unmatched: 5.

V usage is TRBV6-1 and J usage is TRBJ2-7; 10 nucleotides agree with TRBD2. This CDR3 contains 13 residues. V shed 7 bases and J 3 bases; nucleotides not matched to a gene: 3. Germline CDR1 MNHNS, CDR2 SASEGT. The CDR3 bases are TGTGCCAGCATCCGGACTAGCGGCTACGAGCAGTACTTC. Its translation is CASIRTSGYEQYF.